The entry below describes one T cell receptor (beta chain). This receptor's antigen is unknown. The sample holds no much larger clone one base away, and base qualities are not on file. The data were obtained in a study of blood T cell repertoires in COVID-19 (dated by TCRdb to about 2020). A note on the overall study: Collaborator samples came from the United States, Italy and Spain and covered acute and convalescent phases of COVID-19. The prospective study material was composed of cDNA or gDNA derived from T cells, B-cell-depleted T cells, or PBMCs. Deeply sampled blood TCRbeta repertoires from subjects exposed to, actively infected with, or recovered from COVID-19 were included in the dataset. A freely available public database, intended as a resource for researchers studying the immune response to SARS-CoV-2, is where the repertoires were released. The samples were drawn from the first 160 participants of the ongoing ImmuneRACE study and from roughly 1,300 subjects provided by 6 global collaborators. Sample metadata almost always included a de-identified subject ID, COVID-19 status, age in years and sex. Where available, HLA class I and class II types were taken from metadata supplied by the sample provider and were not determined by assay-based typing.

General findings and caveats noted by the study authors: How much clinical and demographic metadata was included differed by source and by participant, and the metadata was provided uncurated.

The junction shows trimming of 4 bases on V and 1 base on J, plus 11 bases between the germline ends. From a lookup of the germline V gene, CDR1 and CDR2 are SGHRS and YFSETQ. The CDR3 numbers 14 residues from cysteine through phenylalanine. Just CDR3 DNA is preserved here, 42 bases in frame from base 1. Collaborating institutions collected whole blood in K2EDTA tubes following their own protocols. For TCRbeta analysis, collaborators shipped samples as frozen whole blood, isolated PBMCs, or DNA extracted from either of those sample types. TCRbeta CDR3 regions were amplified from genomic DNA using the immunoSEQ Assay, a bias-controlled multiplex PCR. For the original study's pipeline: The number of nucleated cells in each sample was estimated by amplification of reference gene primers within the assay. Sequence reads were collapsed and filtered to measure the absolute abundance of every unique TCRbeta CDR3 rearrangement. For each sample, productive Simpson clonality was calculated by taking the square root of Simpson's diversity index across productive rearrangements. TCRdb limited this immuneACCESS table to in-frame rearrangements with V and J called. A share of clones is missing; checked studies link under half to unresolved V genes, and the rest is unexplained. The V and J calls and clone size were taken over from that table, and D and trimming were inferred from the DNA. The sample contains about 200,000 clones, about nine tenths of them found a single time. Of the sample, about 1.7% falls within the top ten clones.

Here the chain combines TRBV5-1 and TRBJ2-5; the D segment cannot be called with confidence. The TCR comes from a young man with active or convalescent COVID-19. Material for sequencing was peripheral blood. The CDR3 reads as follows: CASSPPDGQETQYF. The sequence in DNA is TGCGCCAGCAGCCCGCCAGATGGCCAAGAGACCCAGTACTTC.